This entry concerns a single T cell receptor (beta chain). The method was immunoSEQ multiplex PCR; TCRdb's version includes in-frame clones alone and lacks a portion of them. The data show some 250,000 clones, 88% seen once. V shed 1 base and J shed 4 bases, with 5 bases lying between them. Germline CDR1 reads LGHNT; CDR2 reads FRNRAP. The CDR3 is made up of 13 amino acids. This sample is drawn from a study of blood T cell repertoires in COVID-19. This chain connects TRBV12-5 to TRBJ1-3, with D possibly matching TRBD1 (5 bases). Input material: peripheral blood. The clonotype comes from a woman between 40 and 50 years old who had recovered from COVID-19. The CDR3 sequence: CASGLDRGNTIYF. In DNA form, the CDR3 reads TGTGCTAGTGGTTTGGACAGGGGAAACACCATATATTTT.